The clone carrying this T cell receptor beta chain was detected ten times or more. This specimen belongs to a study of T-cell reconstitution after alpha-beta-depleted transplantation in children. Germline-derived CDR1 and CDR2 are SGHRS and YFSETQ. Trimming stripped 3 bases from V and 4 bases from J, with 10 bases between. The CDR3 totals 14 residues. A library of TCRbeta sequences, prepared with unique molecular identifiers, was generated. TCRdb analysed the PCR reads with MiXCR anew, one entry per CDR3 protein. There are fewer than 750,000 distinct CDR3 sequences in the sample; about a quarter occur only once, and 36% lies in the top ten.

The receptor was derived from a boy younger than two with Wiskott-Aldrich syndrome, due to receive a stem cell transplant. Sequencing used PBMCs, obtained before TCRalphabeta/CD19-depleted stem cell transplant. The chain uses TRBV5-1 and TRBJ2-2; D unclear. This chain's CDR3 is CASSSMDITGELFF. The CDR3 DNA follows: TGCGCCAGCAGCTCAATGGATATCACCGGGGAGCTGTTTTTT.